This T cell receptor beta chain stems from a study of OX40 agonist ivuxolimab in advanced cancers. Clones were sequenced by immunoSEQ multiplex PCR, and TCRdb holds only the in-frame ones, with some missing. The sample lists fewer than 70,000 clones, 85% occurring once. The germline CDR1 and CDR2 sequences are SGHNT and YENEEA. V was clipped by 1 base and J by 4 bases, with 10 bases between them. The CDR3 is 14 amino acids. The sequencing here drew on CD4+ or CD8+ T cells sorted from blood, taken in a trial of the OX40 agonist ivuxolimab. The chain combines TRBV11-3 with TRBJ1-1, with no clear D. The receptor's source is an adult with an advanced solid tumor such as melanoma, head and neck, liver or kidney cancer. CDR3 nucleotides: TGTGCCAGCAGCTTAGTTGCGGGCGGCACTGAAGCTTTCTTT. Translated: CASSLVAGGTEAFF.